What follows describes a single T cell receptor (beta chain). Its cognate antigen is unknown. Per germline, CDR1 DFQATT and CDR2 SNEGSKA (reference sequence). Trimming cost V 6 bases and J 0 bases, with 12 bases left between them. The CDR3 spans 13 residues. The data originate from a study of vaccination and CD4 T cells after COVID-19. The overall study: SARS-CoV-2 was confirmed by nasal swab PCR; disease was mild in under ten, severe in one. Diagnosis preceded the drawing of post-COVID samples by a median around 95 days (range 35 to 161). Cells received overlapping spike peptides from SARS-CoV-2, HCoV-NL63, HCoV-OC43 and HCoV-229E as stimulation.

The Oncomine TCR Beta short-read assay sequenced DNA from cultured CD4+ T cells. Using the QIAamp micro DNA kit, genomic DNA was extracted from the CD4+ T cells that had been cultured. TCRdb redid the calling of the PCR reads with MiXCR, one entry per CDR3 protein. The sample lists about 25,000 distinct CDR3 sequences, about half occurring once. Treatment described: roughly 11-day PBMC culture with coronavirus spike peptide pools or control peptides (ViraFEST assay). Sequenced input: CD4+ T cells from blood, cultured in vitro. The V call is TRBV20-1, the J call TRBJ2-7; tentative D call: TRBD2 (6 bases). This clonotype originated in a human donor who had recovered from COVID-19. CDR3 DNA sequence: TGCAGTGCCGGGACTTCTTACTCCTACGAGCAGTACTTC. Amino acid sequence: CSAGTSYSYEQYF.